This T cell receptor beta chain was recorded in a study of OX40 agonist ivuxolimab in advanced cancers. For the wider study: Ivuxolimab was a fully human IgG2 agonistic monoclonal antibody targeting the costimulatory receptor OX40 (CD134). The paper describes the monotherapy dose-escalation part (N ≈ 49 patients) of the phase I trial of ivuxolimab. Three dose-escalation patients achieved partial responses, one with hepatocellular carcinoma and two with cutaneous melanoma. The dose-escalation cohort was roughly 80% male with a mean age of roughly 62 years, ranging from roughly 20 to 80. Prior anti-PD-1, anti-PD-L1 or anti-CTLA-4 therapy was permitted, and 40% to 50% of dose-escalation patients had received checkpoint inhibitors. Intravenous ivuxolimab was administered to patients every 2 weeks at six dose levels: 0.01, 0.1, 0.3, 1.5, 3 and 10 mg/kg. Of the approximately 50 dose-escalation patients, hepatocellular carcinoma was present in around 19, melanoma in some 15, renal cell carcinoma in 9 and head and neck cancer in 9. The purpose of peripheral TCRbeta sequencing was to test whether ivuxolimab changed TCR sequence diversity and led to clonal T-cell expansion.

To sequence the TCRbeta CDR3 region, genomic DNA was isolated from the sorted cells. TCRbeta CDR3 regions were sequenced using the immunoSEQ Assay. This is the immuneACCESS table as TCRdb keeps it, with only in-frame sequences that have V and J called. A part of the clones is gone; compared with another copy, unresolved V genes explain less than half, and the rest is unexplained. The sample includes 77,000 or so clones, with 75% to 90% observed a single time. Approximately 10% of the sample goes to the ten largest clones. Patients with a history of autoimmune disease or receiving systemic immunosuppression were excluded from the trial. Peripheral blood for TCR sequencing was collected from all dose cohorts at baseline, on cycle 4 day 1, and on cycle 7 day 1. Samples were obtained from an open-label, multicenter, first-in-human phase I dose-escalation trial of ivuxolimab. Adults with locally advanced or metastatic melanoma, renal cell carcinoma, hepatocellular carcinoma or head and neck squamous cell carcinoma were enrolled in the trial. Before TCR sequencing, CD4+ T cells and CD8+ T cells from peripheral blood were sorted into separate populations.

As concerns this clone: Its antigen remains undetermined. No much larger clone is present one base from it, and per-base qualities are unavailable.

At the junction V is shortened by 0 bases and J by 5 bases, with 13 bases in between. Including cysteine and phenylalanine, the CDR3 has 15 amino acids. Only CDR3 DNA is held: 45 bases, read in frame from base 1. Sequences SEHNR (CDR1) and FQNEAQ (CDR2) are obtained from the germline V gene (reference sequence). The study at large found these results: Low levels of normalized T-cell clonal expansion were also seen in some nonresponding patients. Clonal expansion of both CD4+ and CD8+ blood T cells was observed from baseline to week 6 at doses 0.1 to 3.0 mg/kg. After ivuxolimab, more expanded clones were found on average in CD8+ T cells than in CD4+ T cells. The antigen specificity of the peripheral T cells that underwent clonal expansion was not determined. In the 0.1-3.0 mg/kg groups, partial responders had among the lowest normalized peripheral clonal expansion, particularly in CD8+ T cells.

The receptor was derived from an adult with an advanced solid tumor such as melanoma, head and neck, liver or kidney cancer. The material sequenced was CD4+ or CD8+ T cells sorted from blood, taken in a trial of the OX40 agonist ivuxolimab. The chain is assembled from TRBV7-9 and TRBJ1-1; the D gene is not confidently resolved. The DNA sequence is given as TGTGCCAGCAGCTTAGCGCGCGACCGGCGAACTGAAGCTTTCTTT. It translates as CASSLARDRRTEAFF. The entire variable domain, with the stretches around the CDR3 drawn from the reference TRBV7-9 and TRBJ1-1 proteins, is DTGVSQNPRHKITKRGQNVTFRCDPISEHNRLYWYRQTLGQGPEFLTYFQNEAQLEKSRLLSDRFSAERPKGSFSTLEIQRTEQGDSAMYLCASSLARDRRTEAFFGQGTRLTVV.